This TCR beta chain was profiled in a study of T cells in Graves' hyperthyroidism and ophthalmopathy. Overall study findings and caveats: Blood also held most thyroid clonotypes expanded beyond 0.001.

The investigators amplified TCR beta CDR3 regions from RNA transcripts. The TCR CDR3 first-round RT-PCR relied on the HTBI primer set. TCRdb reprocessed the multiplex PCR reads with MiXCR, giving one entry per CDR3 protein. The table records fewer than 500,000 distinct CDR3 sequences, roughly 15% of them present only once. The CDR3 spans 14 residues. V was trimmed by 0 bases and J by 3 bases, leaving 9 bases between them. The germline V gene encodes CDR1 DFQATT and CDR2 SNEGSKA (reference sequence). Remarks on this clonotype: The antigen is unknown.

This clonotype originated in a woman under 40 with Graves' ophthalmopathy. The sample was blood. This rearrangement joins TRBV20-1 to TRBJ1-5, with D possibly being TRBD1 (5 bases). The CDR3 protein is CSAREGPDNQPQHF. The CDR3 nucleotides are TGCAGTGCTAGAGAGGGACCCGACAATCAGCCCCAGCATTTT.